The next 26 T cell receptor beta chains were all read from a single sample in a study of blood T cell repertoires in COVID-19. This table comes from immunoSEQ multiplex PCR, and its TCRdb copy is limited to in-frame clones, with some not included. Here the sample spans about 25,000 clones, approximately 86% being singletons. The sample was peripheral blood. Receptors originate from a man aged 80 or over with active or convalescent COVID-19.

The chain uses TRBV24-1 and TRBJ2-3, with D possibly being TRBD2 (5 bases). The CDR3 is made up of 15 amino acids. Deletions cut 3 bases from V and 1 base from J, with 10 bases between. In germline, CDR1 is KGHDR, CDR2 SFDVKD. For the CDR3, the DNA is TGTGCCACCAGTGATCTACAAGCGGGCACAGATACGCAGTATTTT. This sequence encodes CATSDLQAGTDTQYF.

In nucleotides, the CDR3 is TGTGCCAGCAGTCGGTCCGCTAACGAGCAGTACTTC. It codes for CASSRSANEQYF. The chain joins TRBV2 to TRBJ2-7; D remains ambiguous. The germline V gene encodes CDR1 SNHLY and CDR2 FYNNEI. V was shortened by 5 bases and J by 5 bases, with 10 bases between the two germline ends. The CDR3 loop spans 12 amino acids.

The chain links TRBV21-1 to TRBJ1-1; the DNA was not compared with TRBD1, the D call given in the table. TRBV21-1 is reported as a pseudogene. The CDR3 loop spans 13 amino acids. The CDR3 DNA reads TGTGCCAGCACCAATCATGTGAACACTGAAGCTTTCTTT. It translates to CASTNHVNTEAFF.

As to this clone: At one end the junction does not follow the germline gene, possibly because of a read error. The genes are TRBV12-3 or TRBV12-4 and TRBJ1-5, with D possibly matching TRBD1 (6 bases). The CDR3 covers 12 residues. The CDR3 here is CACRGPNQPQHF. The CDR3 coding sequence is TGTGCCTGCAGGGGCCCCAATCAGCCCCAGCATTTT.

The chain employs TRBV7-2 and TRBJ1-2; 9 bases are shared with TRBD1. This CDR3 has 15 amino acids. Germline V gives CDR1 SGHTA, CDR2 FQGNSA. V trimming: 4 bases; J trimming: 9 bases; junction bases outside the gene matches: 12. The CDR3 loop is CASSSPPRTGASYTF. The CDR3 region has the DNA TGTGCCAGCAGCTCTCCGCCGCGGACAGGGGCCAGCTACACCTTC. Full variable domain (remainder filled in from reference TRBV7-2 and TRBJ1-2): GAGVSQSPSNKVTEKGKDVELRCDPISGHTALYWYRQSLGQGLEFLIYFQGNSAPDKSGLPSDRFSAERTGGSVSTLTIQRTQQEDSAVYLCASSSPPRTGASYTFGSGTRLTVV.

The chain is built from TRBV29-1 and TRBJ2-5; D gene ambiguous. CDR1 and CDR2 (germline): SQVTM, ANQGSEA. Trimming left V 3 bases short and J 0 bases short, with 14 bases between. There are 15 residues in the CDR3. The CDR3 loop reads CSVEGADKYQETQYF. DNA for the CDR3: TGCAGCGTTGAGGGCGCAGATAAGTACCAAGAGACCCAGTACTTC. Supplemented by reference TRBV29-1 and TRBJ2-5, the full variable domain reads SAVISQKPSRDICQRGTSLTIQCQVDSQVTMMFWYRQQPGQSLTLIATANQGSEATYESGFVIDKFPISRPNLTFSTLTVSNMSPEDSSIYLCSVEGADKYQETQYFGPGTRLLVL.

The chain recombines TRBV19 with TRBJ2-3; D is perhaps TRBD2 (6 bases). V dropped 0 bases and J dropped 6 bases, with 7 bases sitting between them. This CDR3 is 13 amino acids long. CDR1 is LNHDA, CDR2 SQIVND, per germline (reference sequence). The CDR3: CASSIELADTQYF. The CDR3 coding sequence is TGTGCCAGTAGTATAGAACTAGCCGATACGCAGTATTTT.

This chain joins TRBV6-5 and TRBJ1-5; TRBD1 aligns across 9 bases. CDR1 and CDR2 from the germline V gene are MNHEY and SVGAGI. The CDR3 runs 14 residues. The J segment lost 9 bases and the V segment lost 6 bases, leaving 9 bases of the junction unmatched. The CDR3 DNA follows: TGTGCCAGCAGAACACAGGGGGCGGTTGGGCCCCAGCATTTT. This gives the protein CASRTQGAVGPQHF.

This clone was seen only once. The chain recombines TRBV6-5 with TRBJ2-3, with TRBD1 matching over 7 bases. Germline V gives CDR1 MNHEY, CDR2 SVGAGI. V dropped 6 bases and J dropped 5; count of bases not matched to a gene: 5. This CDR3 has 13 amino acids. CDR3 DNA: TGTGCCAGCAGGTGGGGACAGCGAGATACGCAGTATTTT. Translated, it gives CASRWGQRDTQYF.

The gene calls are TRBV28 and TRBJ2-1; possibly TRBD2 for D (5 bases). This CDR3 contains 16 residues. Germline lookup yields CDR1 MDHEN and CDR2 SYDVKM. Trimming cost V 6 bases and J 8 bases, with 23 bases left between them. CDR3 in amino acids: CASSGVLGVVRDEQFF. DNA of the CDR3: TGTGCCAGCAGCGGCGTCCTGGGAGTGGTTCGGGATGAGCAGTTCTTC.

The chain carries TRBV11-2 and TRBJ2-3, with 7 nucleotides matching TRBD2. V dropped 5 bases and J dropped 4; count of bases not matched to a gene: 6. The CDR3 is 14 amino acids. Germline CDR1 and CDR2: SGHAT and FQNNGV. CDR3 amino acids: CASSRAGIADTQYF. The CDR3 region has the DNA TGTGCCAGCAGCAGAGCGGGAATTGCAGATACGCAGTATTTT.

This clone has just a few counts. This rearrangement joins TRBV6-1 to TRBJ2-7; 7 bases line up with TRBD2. This CDR3 spans 16 amino acids. The germline CDR1 and CDR2 sequences are MNHNS and SASEGT. V was pared by 2 bases and J by 1 base, with 8 bases of the junction left unmatched. The CDR3 spells CASSESWVAGSYEQYF. CDR3 sequence (DNA): TGTGCCAGCAGTGAAAGTTGGGTAGCGGGTTCCTACGAGCAGTACTTC.

The chain employs TRBV18 and TRBJ1-4; D is perhaps TRBD1 (5 bases). The CDR3 has 12 residues. Trimming took off 3 bases at V and 10 bases at J, with 9 bases between the two ends. Germline V CDR1 and CDR2: KGHSH, LQKENI. The CDR3 DNA reads TGTGCCAGCTCACCGGGGGGAGGAAAACTGTTTTTT. This encodes CASSPGGGKLFF.

V is TRBV29-1 and J is TRBJ1-2; 7 bases are a match to TRBD1. J lost 4 bases, V lost 7 bases, and 3 bases had no gene match. The CDR3 runs 11 residues. CDR1 and CDR2 (germline): SQVTM, ANQGSEA. The CDR3 DNA sequence: TGCAGCGACCAGGGGGTCTATGGCTACACCTTC. Amino acid sequence: CSDQGVYGYTF.

This chain joins TRBV6-1 and TRBJ1-5; possible D gene TRBD1, 6 bases. This CDR3 has 16 amino acids. Germline V lookup: CDR1 MNHNS, CDR2 SASEGT. Trimming cost V 0 bases and J 4 bases, with 13 bases left between them. The CDR3: CASSEARDTSNQPQHF. The CDR3 region has the DNA TGTGCCAGCAGTGAAGCAAGGGACACCTCAAATCAGCCCCAGCATTTT.

The V call is TRBV5-5, the J call TRBJ1-3; D possibly corresponds to TRBD1 (6 bases). The CDR3 consists of 15 residues. Trimming left V 4 bases short and J 5 bases short, with 16 bases between. Germline CDR1 is SGHKS and CDR2 is YYEKEE (reference sequence). CDR3 in amino acids: CASSVDAGDRNTIYF. The DNA of the CDR3 is TGTGCCAGCAGCGTTGACGCAGGGGATAGAAACACCATATATTTT.

The chain employs TRBV18 and TRBJ2-4, with 12 bases identical to TRBD1. V trimming: 5 bases; J trimming: 9 bases; junction bases outside the gene matches: 5. In germline, CDR1 is KGHSH, CDR2 LQKENI. The CDR3 loop spans 14 amino acids. The CDR3 sequence: CASSSGTGGPIQYF. The CDR3 coding sequence is TGTGCCAGCTCAAGCGGGACAGGGGGCCCCATTCAGTACTTC.

The chain joins TRBV6-5 to TRBJ2-7; maybe TRBD2 (5 bases). From germline, CDR1 is MNHEY and CDR2 SVGAGI. The V gene lost 6 bases and the J gene lost 2 bases, with 14 bases spanning the gap. The CDR3 spans 14 residues. The CDR3 reads CASRARETAYEQYF. Written as DNA, the CDR3 is TGTGCCAGCAGGGCGAGGGAAACCGCCTACGAGCAGTACTTC.

This CDR3 is CASSAGLAGVGEQYF. In DNA form, the CDR3 reads TGCGCCAGCAGCGCGGGACTAGCGGGAGTAGGGGAGCAGTACTTC. The chain recombines TRBV5-1 with TRBJ2-7; 14 bases match TRBD2. The CDR3 covers 15 residues. The J segment lost 7 bases and the V segment lost 4 bases, leaving 7 bases of the junction unmatched. Germline V gene data show CDR1 as SGHRS and CDR2 as YFSETQ. Looking up the rest from reference TRBV5-1 and TRBJ2-7 gives the full variable domain: KAGVTQTPRYLIKTRGQQVTLSCSPISGHRSVSWYQQTPGQGLQFLFEYFSETQRNKGNFPGRFSGRQFSNSRSEMNVSTLELGDSALYLCASSAGLAGVGEQYFGPGTRLTVT.

Details on this clone: At one end, the junction sequence differs from germline, possibly due to a read error. V usage is TRBV6-6 and J usage is TRBJ2-6; 7 bases fit TRBD1. This CDR3 has 17 amino acids. Germline V gives CDR1 MNHNY, CDR2 SVGAGI (reference sequence). The CDR3 nucleotides read TGTGCCTGCAGTCCCGGGACAGCCTTCTCTGGGGCCAACGTCCTGACTTTC. Translated: CACSPGTAFSGANVLTF.

The chain recombines TRBV5-1 with TRBJ1-6; possible D gene TRBD1, 5 bases. Deletions cut 0 bases from V and 5 bases from J, with 12 bases between. CDR3 length equals 16 residues. Germline V gives CDR1 SGHRS, CDR2 YFSETQ. The CDR3: CASSLELPGDNSPLHF. The CDR3 coding sequence is TGCGCCAGCAGCTTGGAGCTCCCGGGGGATAATTCACCCCTCCACTTT.

The chain couples TRBV6-6 to TRBJ2-1; TRBD1 aligns across 9 bases. This CDR3 contains 15 residues. CDR1 is MNHNY and CDR2 is SVGAGI in the germline V gene (reference sequence). The V and J ends lost 3 bases and 6 bases, in that order; junction bases with no gene match: 6. DNA for the CDR3: TGTGCCAGCAGTTATCCGGGACAGGGTAGCAATGAGCAGTTCTTC. It codes for CASSYPGQGSNEQFF.

This chain links TRBV7-2 with TRBJ1-1; D ambiguous. The CDR3 consists of 13 residues. The ends were cut back, 2 bases at V and 5 bases at J, with 9 bases in the middle. Germline values: CDR1 SGHTA, CDR2 FQGNSA. The CDR3 sequence: CASSLQTLTEAFF. Here the CDR3 DNA reads TGTGCCAGCAGCTTACAAACTCTAACTGAAGCTTTCTTT.

This clone occurred once. The chain recombines TRBV18 with TRBJ2-5; 14 bases map to TRBD2. Trimming took 5 bases from V and 14 from J; bases not matched to a gene: 10. CDR3 length equals 14 residues. Germline V gene lookup returns CDR1 KGHSH and CDR2 LQKENI. CDR3 protein: CASSSGLAGVWSYF. The CDR3 bases are TGTGCCAGCTCATCGGGACTAGCGGGAGTTTGGTCCTACTTC.

J is TRBJ2-2 and V is TRBV14; possibly TRBD1 for D (5 bases). Between the trimmed V and J ends, which lost 2 bases and 4 bases, there was a span of 14 bases. The CDR3 contains 16 residues. Germline lookup yields CDR1 SGHDN and CDR2 FVKESK. In DNA form, the CDR3 reads TGTGCCAGCAGCCAACGGACATCTACGCGCACCGGGGAGCTGTTTTTT. Translated: CASSQRTSTRTGELFF.

This clone showed up just once. The rearrangement joins TRBV6-1 to TRBJ2-1; 7 bases are a match to TRBD2. Trimming removed 3 bases from V and 0 bases from J; junction bases left unmatched: 5. The V gene's germline CDR1 is MNHNS and CDR2 SASEGT. The CDR3 consists of 16 residues. The CDR3 DNA reads as TGTGCCAGCAGTGACCAAGCGGGGAGCTCCTACAATGAGCAGTTCTTC. Its translation: CASSDQAGSSYNEQFF.